The 10 T cell receptor beta chains given below trace back to one sample, sequenced in a study of CD8+ T cells in alopecia areata (dated by TCRdb to the late 2010s). The library was built by means of the immunoSEQ multiplex PCR assay. To provide template for TCR sequencing, every sample had RNA extracted and reverse transcribed into cDNA. As stored in TCRdb, this immuneACCESS dataset retains in-frame rearrangements with V and J assigned. A fraction of the clones does not appear; measured against another copy, unresolved V genes explain less than half of the discrepancy, and the remainder lacks a known reason. Here the sample has 90,000 to 100,000 clones; 50% to 75% occur a single time. The ten largest clones take up 15% of the sample. The time point label for this specimen denotes: more than three weeks on oral tofacitinib. The treatment or condition label on this specimen signifies: oral pan-JAK inhibitor, 5-10 mg twice daily.

The material sequenced was CD8+ T cells sorted from blood, taken at week 4, from a patient treated with tofacitinib. These receptors were taken from a human donor with alopecia areata.

This CDR3 is CASSLGQNQPQHF. The CDR3 DNA is TGTGCCAGCAGCTTAGGGCAGAATCAGCCCCAGCATTTT. The chain employs TRBV7-3 and TRBJ1-5; unclear D gene. From germline, CDR1 is SGHTA and CDR2 FQGTGA. This CDR3 spans 13 amino acids. V dropped 2 bases and J dropped 4 bases, with 6 bases sitting between them.

The chain joins TRBV4-3 to TRBJ2-7; weak D call: TRBD1 (5 bases). CDR1 is LGHNA, CDR2 YSLEER, per germline. V was cut by 1 base and J by 2 bases, with 9 bases left in between. CDR3 length equals 14 residues. The CDR3 loop is CASSQGSGTYEQYF. For the CDR3, the DNA is TGCGCCAGCAGCCAAGGTTCAGGGACCTACGAGCAGTACTTC.

CDR3 region: CSVVGDSGANVLTF. The CDR3 DNA sequence: TGCAGCGTTGTTGGAGACTCTGGGGCCAACGTCCTGACTTTC. V and J are TRBV29-1 and TRBJ2-6, with D unclear. The V end was cut by 4 bases, the J end by 0 bases, with 7 bases between. Germline V gives CDR1 SQVTM, CDR2 ANQGSEA. The CDR3 covers 14 residues.

The chain carries TRBV13 and TRBJ2-1, with D perhaps matching TRBD2 (5 bases). Trimming left V 1 base short and J 7 bases short, with 11 bases between. The CDR3 extends over 14 amino acids. Germline V gene sequence: CDR1 PRHDT, CDR2 FYEKMQ (reference sequence). The CDR3 protein is CASSLEQTGNEQFF. DNA for the CDR3: TGTGCCAGCAGCTTAGAACAGACGGGGAATGAGCAGTTCTTC.

Comments on this clone: A junction end diverges from the germline sequence, so it may reflect a read error. The chain joins TRBV20-1 to TRBJ2-1; D gene unclear. The CDR3 consists of 8 residues. Germline V gene lookup returns CDR1 DFQATT and CDR2 SNEGSKA (reference sequence). The CDR3 here is CGVDEQFF. CDR3 in DNA: TGTGGCGTCGATGAGCAGTTCTTC.

This chain uses TRBV6-6 with TRBJ1-1, with D possibly matching TRBD1 (6 bases). The length of the CDR3 is 15 residues. V was pared by 0 bases and J by 0 bases, with 8 bases between. Germline lookup yields CDR1 MNHNY and CDR2 SVGAGI (reference sequence). The DNA of the CDR3 is TGTGCCAGCAGTTACTCGAACAGGGTGAACACTGAAGCTTTCTTT. Translating gives CASSYSNRVNTEAFF.

This chain uses TRBV27 with TRBJ2-3; 9 bases are shared with TRBD2. The CDR3 is made up of 14 amino acids. Germline loops: CDR1 MNHEY, CDR2 SMNVEV (reference sequence). The V segment lost 7 bases and the J segment 6 bases; nucleotides outside the gene matches: 8. In nucleotides, the CDR3 is TGTGCCAGCACCCCCGTAGCGGGGGCCGATACGCAGTATTTT. It specifies CASTPVAGADTQYF.

This clone has a handful of counts. The gene calls are TRBV29-1 and TRBJ2-3; TRBD2 might be the D (7 bases). V lost 2 bases and J 4 bases, leaving 10 bases between the germline ends. Looked up from germline, CDR1 is SQVTM and CDR2 is ANQGSEA. The CDR3 contains 13 residues. The chain's CDR3 is CSVERGGADTQYF. The CDR3 nucleotides read TGCAGCGTTGAAAGGGGGGGCGCAGATACGCAGTATTTT.

This clone was observed a few times. The rearrangement links TRBV30 to TRBJ2-7, with D possibly matching TRBD2 (6 bases). CDR1 is GTSNPN, CDR2 SVGIG, per germline (reference sequence). V lost 3 bases and J lost 4, with 13 bases in between. The CDR3 totals 13 residues. DNA of the CDR3: TGTGCCTGGAGATCCGGGAGCTCTTACGAGCAGTACTTC. It yields the protein CAWRSGSSYEQYF.

The V gene is TRBV7-9, the J gene TRBJ1-2, with 8 bases identical to TRBD1. After removal of 5 bases from V and 4 bases from J, the junction contained 12 bases not matched to a gene. The CDR3 extends over 16 amino acids. Per the germline V gene, CDR1 is SEHNR and CDR2 is FQNEAQ (reference sequence). The CDR3, as DNA: TGTGCCAGCAGCAAGGCCCCCTCCGGGACAGGCTATGGCTACACCTTC. Translating it yields CASSKAPSGTGYGYTF.